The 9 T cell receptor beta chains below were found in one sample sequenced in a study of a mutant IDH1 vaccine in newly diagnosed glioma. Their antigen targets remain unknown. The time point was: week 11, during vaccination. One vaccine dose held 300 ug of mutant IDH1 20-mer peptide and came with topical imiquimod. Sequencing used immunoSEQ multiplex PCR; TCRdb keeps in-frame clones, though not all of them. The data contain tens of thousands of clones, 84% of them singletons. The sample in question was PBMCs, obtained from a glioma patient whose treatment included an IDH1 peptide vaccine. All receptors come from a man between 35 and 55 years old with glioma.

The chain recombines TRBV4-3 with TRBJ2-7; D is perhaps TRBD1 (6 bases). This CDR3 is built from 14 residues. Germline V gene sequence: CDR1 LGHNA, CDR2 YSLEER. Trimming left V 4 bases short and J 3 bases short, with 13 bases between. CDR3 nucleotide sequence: TGCGCCAGCAGCCTTCGGACAGCCAGCTACGAGCAGTACTTC. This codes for CASSLRTASYEQYF.

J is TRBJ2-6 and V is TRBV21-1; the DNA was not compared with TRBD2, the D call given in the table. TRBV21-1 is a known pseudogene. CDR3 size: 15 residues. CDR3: CASSKLRRRANVLTF. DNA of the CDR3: TGTGCCAGCAGCAAATTGAGGCGCAGGGCCAACGTCCTGACTTTC.

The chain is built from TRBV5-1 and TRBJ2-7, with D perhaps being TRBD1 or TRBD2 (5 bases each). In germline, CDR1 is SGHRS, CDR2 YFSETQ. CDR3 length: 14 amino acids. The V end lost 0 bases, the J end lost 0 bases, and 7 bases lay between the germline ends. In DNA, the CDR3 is TGCGCCAGCAGCTTGGTGGGACCCTCCTACGAGCAGTACTTC. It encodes CASSLVGPSYEQYF. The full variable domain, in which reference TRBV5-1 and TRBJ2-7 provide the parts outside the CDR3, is KAGVTQTPRYLIKTRGQQVTLSCSPISGHRSVSWYQQTPGQGLQFLFEYFSETQRNKGNFPGRFSGRQFSNSRSEMNVSTLELGDSALYLCASSLVGPSYEQYFGPGTRLTVT.

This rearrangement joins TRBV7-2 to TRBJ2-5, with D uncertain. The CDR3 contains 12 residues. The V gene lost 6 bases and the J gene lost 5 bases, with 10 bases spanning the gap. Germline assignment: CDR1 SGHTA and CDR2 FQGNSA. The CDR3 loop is CASSRSLETQYF. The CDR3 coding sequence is TGTGCCAGCAGTCGGAGCCTGGAGACCCAGTACTTC.

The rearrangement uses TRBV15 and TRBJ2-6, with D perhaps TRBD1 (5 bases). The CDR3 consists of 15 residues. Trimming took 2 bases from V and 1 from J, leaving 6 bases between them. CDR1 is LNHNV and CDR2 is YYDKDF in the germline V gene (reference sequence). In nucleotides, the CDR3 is TGTGCCACCAGCAGAAGGGGTTCTGGGGCCAACGTCCTGACTTTC. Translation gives CATSRRGSGANVLTF.

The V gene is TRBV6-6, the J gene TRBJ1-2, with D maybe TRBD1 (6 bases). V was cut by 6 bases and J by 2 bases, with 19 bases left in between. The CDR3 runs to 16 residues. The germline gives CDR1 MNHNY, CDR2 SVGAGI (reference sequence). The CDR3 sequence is CASRLGGATGNYGYTF. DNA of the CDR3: TGTGCCAGCAGGTTGGGAGGAGCAACAGGGAACTATGGCTACACCTTC.

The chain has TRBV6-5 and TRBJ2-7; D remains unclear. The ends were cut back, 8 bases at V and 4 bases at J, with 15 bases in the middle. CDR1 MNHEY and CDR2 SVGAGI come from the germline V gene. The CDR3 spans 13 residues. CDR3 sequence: CASPLLGLYEQYF. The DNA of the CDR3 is TGTGCCAGCCCACTTCTCGGCCTATACGAGCAGTACTTC.

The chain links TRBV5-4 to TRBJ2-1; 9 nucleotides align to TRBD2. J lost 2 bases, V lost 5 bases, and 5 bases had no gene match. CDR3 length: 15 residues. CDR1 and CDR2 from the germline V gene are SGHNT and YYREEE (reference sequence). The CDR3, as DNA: TGTGCCAGCAGGTCCGGACTAGCGCCCTACAATGAGCAGTTCTTC. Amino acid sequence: CASRSGLAPYNEQFF.

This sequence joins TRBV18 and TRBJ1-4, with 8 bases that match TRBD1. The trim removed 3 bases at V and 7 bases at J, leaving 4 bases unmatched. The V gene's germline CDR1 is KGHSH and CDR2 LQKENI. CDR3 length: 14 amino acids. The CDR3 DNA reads TGTGCCAGCTCACCGGACAGGGTCAGTGAAAAACTGTTTTTT. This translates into CASSPDRVSEKLFF.